A selection of T cell receptor beta chains follows, all from one sample in a study of a mutant IDH1 vaccine in newly diagnosed glioma. Clones were read by immunoSEQ multiplex PCR, and TCRdb kept only the in-frame ones, dropping some. The sample includes fewer than 100,000 clones, around nine tenths of them seen just once. For these TCRs, the target antigens are not known. Sequences were derived from PBMCs, sampled from a glioma patient whose treatment included an IDH1 peptide vaccine. All receptors come from a woman in her forties or fifties with glioma. Both conserved end residues are part of each CDR3. The D gene is left open where the match is weak. A clone size is listed for some rows: how often the clone was seen (once, few, many), or a class if it is expanded.

clone_size j_call v_call d_call cdr3_aa cdr3_nt
NA TRBJ2-7 TRBV5-1 NA CASSAGFGRPSGFYEQYF TGCGCCAGCAGCGCGGGGTTTGGGCGGCCATCTGGTTTCTACGAGCAGTACTTC
NA TRBJ2-5 TRBV19 TRBD2 CASSIGSGGGKETQYF TGTGCCAGTAGTATAGGGAGCGGGGGCGGAAAAGAGACCCAGTACTTC
few TRBJ1-5 TRBV27 NA CASSPQGWNQPQHF TGTGCCAGCAGCCCACAGGGATGGAATCAGCCCCAGCATTTT
NA TRBJ1-1 TRBV7-3 NA CASSSMPGTEAFF TGTGCCAGCAGCTCCATGCCCGGAACTGAAGCTTTCTTT
NA TRBJ2-5 TRBV10-3 TRBD2 CAISFGQLAVQETQYF TGTGCCATCAGCTTTGGACAACTAGCGGTCCAAGAGACCCAGTACTTC
NA TRBJ2-7 TRBV7-6 TRBD1 CASSPDRGGEQYF TGTGCCAGCAGCCCCGACAGGGGTGGCGAGCAGTACTTC
NA TRBJ2-5 TRBV18 TRBD2 CASSPPRSSGDQETQYF TGTGCCAGCTCACCACCGAGGAGTAGCGGGGACCAAGAGACCCAGTACTTC
NA TRBJ2-1 TRBV11-3 NA CASSLGVGPGAYNEQFF TGTGCCAGCAGCTTAGGGGTAGGACCGGGCGCCTACAATGAGCAGTTCTTC
NA TRBJ1-1 TRBV4-1 NA CASSRRENTEAFF TGCGCCAGCAGCCGACGAGAGAACACTGAAGCTTTCTTT
few TRBJ1-2 TRBV6-6 TRBD1 CASSPGTGLTGYTF TGTGCCAGCAGTCCCGGGACAGGGCTTACAGGCTACACCTTC
NA TRBJ2-3 TRBV21-1 NA CASSGGRATDTQYF TGTGCCAGCAGCGGGGGGCGGGCCACAGATACGCAGTATTTT
NA TRBJ1-6 TRBV10-3 NA CAISDAGTELNSPLHF TGTGCCATCAGTGACGCCGGGACGGAGCTGAATTCACCCCTCCACTTT
NA TRBJ2-7 TRBV2 NA CASSTGITSYEQYF TGTGCCAGCAGTACCGGAATCACCTCCTACGAGCAGTACTTC
NA TRBJ2-7 TRBV6-1 NA CASSGGQRLYEQYF TGTGCCAGCAGTGGAGGACAAAGACTCTACGAGCAGTACTTC
NA TRBJ2-7 TRBV15 TRBD1 CATSSQGQTLGGQYF TGTGCCACCAGCAGCCAGGGACAGACCCTTGGCGGGCAGTACTTC
NA TRBJ1-5 TRBV30 NA CAWNNVDQPQHF TGTGCCTGGAATAACGTCGATCAGCCCCAGCATTTT
NA TRBJ1-2 TRBV11-2 NA CASSPARAGLYGYTF TGTGCCAGCAGCCCAGCCAGGGCGGGTCTCTATGGCTACACCTTC
NA TRBJ2-7 TRBV13 TRBD2 CASRRTSGYEQYF TGTGCCAGCCGAAGGACTAGCGGCTACGAGCAGTACTTC
few TRBJ2-7 TRBV11-2 TRBD2 CASSSLAGGPYEQYF TGTGCCAGCAGTTCCCTAGCGGGAGGGCCCTACGAGCAGTACTTC
NA TRBJ1-4 TRBV5-1 TRBD1 CASSTGTGISTNEKLFF TGCGCCAGCAGCACCGGGACAGGGATTAGTACTAATGAAAAACTGTTTTTT
NA TRBJ2-5 TRBV7-9 TRBD1 CASRGHRGPQETQYF TGTGCCAGCAGAGGTCACAGGGGACCACAAGAGACCCAGTACTTC
NA TRBJ2-7 TRBV27 NA CASRSRSGSHEQYF TGTGCCAGCAGATCGAGGTCGGGAAGTCACGAGCAGTACTTC
NA TRBJ2-7 TRBV28 TRBD2 CATLARGFGYEQYF TGTGCCACACTAGCGCGGGGTTTTGGATACGAGCAGTACTTC
NA TRBJ1-2 TRBV6-5 NA CASSYSGSHTF TGTGCCAGCAGTTACTCCGGGTCTCACACCTTC
NA TRBJ2-7 TRBV7-9 NA CASSFKQGYYEQYF TGTGCCAGCAGCTTCAAACAGGGTTACTACGAGCAGTACTTC
few TRBJ2-1 TRBV5-1 TRBD1 CASSLPNGTGRTEVSYNEQFF TGCGCCAGCAGCCTTCCGAACGGGACAGGGAGGACCGAGGTATCCTACAATGAGCAGTTCTTC
NA TRBJ2-1 TRBV27 NA CASLETYSYNEQFF TGTGCCAGCCTGGAGACATACTCCTACAATGAGCAGTTCTTC
NA TRBJ2-3 TRBV11-1 TRBD2 CASSLAGTSFRTDTQYF TGTGCCAGCAGCTTAGCCGGGACTAGCTTTCGCACAGATACGCAGTATTTT
NA TRBJ1-4 TRBV7-9 NA CASTHGVTNEKLFF TGTGCCAGCACGCATGGGGTAACTAATGAAAAACTGTTTTTT
NA TRBJ2-7 TRBV19 NA CASSIFSGYEQYF TGTGCCAGTAGTATCTTCTCGGGGTACGAGCAGTACTTC
NA TRBJ2-3 TRBV2 NA CASSESWTYTQYF TGTGCCAGCAGTGAATCGTGGACTTATACGCAGTATTTT
NA TRBJ1-2 TRBV2 NA CASIPPDGGYTF TGTGCCAGTATCCCACCGGACGGAGGCTACACCTTC
NA TRBJ2-1 TRBV9 TRBD2 CASSPGLAGADEQFF TGTGCCAGCAGCCCGGGACTAGCGGGAGCAGATGAGCAGTTCTTC
once TRBJ1-2 TRBV7-3 NA CASRWDNLYGYTF TGTGCCAGCAGATGGGACAACCTCTATGGCTACACCTTC
NA TRBJ2-1 TRBV7-9 NA CASSYRQAYNEQFF TGTGCCAGCAGCTATCGACAGGCCTACAATGAGCAGTTCTTC
once TRBJ2-7 TRBV18 NA CASSHGTTDSSYEQYF TGTGCCAGCTCACATGGAACGACAGACAGCTCCTACGAGCAGTACTTC
few TRBJ2-1 TRBV15 TRBD2 CATSRGLARTYNEQFF TGTGCCACCAGCCGAGGACTAGCGAGAACCTACAATGAGCAGTTCTTC
NA TRBJ2-1 TRBV19 TRBD1 CASSLQGNTEQFF TGTGCCAGTAGCCTACAGGGGAATACTGAGCAGTTCTTC
NA TRBJ2-1 TRBV5-1 TRBD2 CASSPSPGLASNEQFF TGCGCCAGCAGCCCTAGTCCGGGACTAGCGTCCAATGAGCAGTTCTTC
NA TRBJ2-7 TRBV2 NA CASRAQGGDYEQYF TGTGCCAGCAGAGCTCAAGGGGGGGACTACGAGCAGTACTTC
NA TRBJ2-5 TRBV27 NA CASSPLGGAREQYF TGTGCCAGCAGCCCCTTGGGGGGGGCGAGGGAGCAGTACTTC
NA TRBJ2-1 TRBV5-3 TRBD2 CARGGGPIGEQFF TGTGCCAGAGGGGGAGGGCCCATCGGTGAGCAGTTCTTC
NA TRBJ2-2 TRBV11-2 NA CASSLGGLNTGELFF TGTGCCAGCAGCTTGGGCGGCTTGAACACCGGGGAGCTGTTTTTT
NA TRBJ1-1 TRBV6-1 TRBD1 CASSVRTGYSEAFF TGTGCCAGCAGTGTAAGGACAGGGTATAGTGAAGCTTTCTTT
NA TRBJ2-7 TRBV27 TRBD1 CASSTLGLGTGNSYEQYF TGTGCCAGCAGTACACTAGGGCTGGGGACAGGGAATTCCTACGAGCAGTACTTC
NA TRBJ1-1 TRBV27 TRBD1 CASSTGTGMNTEAFF TGTGCCAGCAGTACGGGGACAGGGATGAACACTGAAGCTTTCTTT
NA TRBJ2-7 TRBV6-6 NA CASSYVAEAYEQYF TGTGCCAGCAGTTACGTGGCAGAGGCCTACGAGCAGTACTTC
NA TRBJ2-7 TRBV13 TRBD2 CASSRGVGLAGPISYEQYF TGTGCCAGCAGTCGGGGTGTAGGGCTAGCGGGACCCATCTCCTACGAGCAGTACTTC
few TRBJ1-1 TRBV5-1 NA CASSLTGLNTEAFF TGCGCCAGCAGCTTGACAGGGTTGAACACTGAAGCTTTCTTT